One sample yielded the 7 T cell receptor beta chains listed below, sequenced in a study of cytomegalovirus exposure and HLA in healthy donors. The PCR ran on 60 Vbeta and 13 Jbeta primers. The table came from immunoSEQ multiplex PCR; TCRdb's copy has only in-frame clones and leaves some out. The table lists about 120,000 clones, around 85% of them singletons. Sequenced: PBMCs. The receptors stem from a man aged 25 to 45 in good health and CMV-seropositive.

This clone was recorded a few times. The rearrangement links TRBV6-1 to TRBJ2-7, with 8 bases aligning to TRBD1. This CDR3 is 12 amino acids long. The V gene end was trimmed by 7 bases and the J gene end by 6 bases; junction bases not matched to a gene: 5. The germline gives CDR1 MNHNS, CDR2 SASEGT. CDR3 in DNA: TGTGCCAGCACCCGGACAGGGTTCGAGCAGTACTTC. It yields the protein CASTRTGFEQYF.

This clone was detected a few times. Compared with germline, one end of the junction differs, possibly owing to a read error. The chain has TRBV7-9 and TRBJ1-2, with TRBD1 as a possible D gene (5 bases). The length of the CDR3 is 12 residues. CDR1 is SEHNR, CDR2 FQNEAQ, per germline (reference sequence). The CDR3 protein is CSSETGYNGYTF. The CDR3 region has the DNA TGTTCCAGCGAAACAGGCTATAATGGCTACACCTTC.

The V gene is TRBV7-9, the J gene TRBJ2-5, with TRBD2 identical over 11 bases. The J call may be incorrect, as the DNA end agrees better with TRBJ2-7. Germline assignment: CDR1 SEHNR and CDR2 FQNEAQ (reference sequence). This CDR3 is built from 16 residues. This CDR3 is CASSSSGGTSSYEQYF. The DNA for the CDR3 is TGTGCCAGCAGCTCTAGCGGGGGGACAAGCTCCTACGAGCAGTACTTC.

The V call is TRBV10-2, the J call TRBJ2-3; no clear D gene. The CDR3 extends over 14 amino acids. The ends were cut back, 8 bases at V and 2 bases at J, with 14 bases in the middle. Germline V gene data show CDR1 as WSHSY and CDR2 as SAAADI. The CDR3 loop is CASQSVGLTDTQYF. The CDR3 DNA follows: TGCGCCAGCCAAAGTGTGGGCCTCACAGATACGCAGTATTTT.

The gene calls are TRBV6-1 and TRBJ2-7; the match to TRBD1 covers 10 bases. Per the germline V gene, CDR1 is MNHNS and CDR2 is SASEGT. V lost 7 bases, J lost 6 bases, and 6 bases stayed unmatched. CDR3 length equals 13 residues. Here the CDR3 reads CASTRDRGLEQYF. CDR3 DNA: TGTGCCAGCACCCGGGACAGGGGACTCGAGCAGTACTTC.

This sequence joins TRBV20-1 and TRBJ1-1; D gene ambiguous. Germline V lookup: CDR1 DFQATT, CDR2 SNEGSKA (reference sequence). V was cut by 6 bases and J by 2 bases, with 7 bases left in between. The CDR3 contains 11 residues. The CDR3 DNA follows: TGCAGTGCCCCTACCAACACTGAAGCTTTCTTT. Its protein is CSAPTNTEAFF.

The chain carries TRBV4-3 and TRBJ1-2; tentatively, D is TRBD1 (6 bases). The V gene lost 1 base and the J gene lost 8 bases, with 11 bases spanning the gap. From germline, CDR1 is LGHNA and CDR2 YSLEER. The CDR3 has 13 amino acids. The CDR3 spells CASSQAGAEGYTF. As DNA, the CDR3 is TGCGCCAGCAGCCAAGCAGGGGCTGAGGGCTACACCTTC.